A single sample is the source of the 25 T cell receptor beta chains below, sequenced in a study of vaccination and CD4 T cells after COVID-19. The Oncomine TCR Beta short-read assay sequenced DNA from cultured CD4+ T cells. TCRdb analysed the PCR reads with MiXCR anew, one entry per CDR3 protein. The table shows more than 15,000 distinct CDR3 sequences, with 43% occurring only once. The antigens of these receptors remain unknown. Regarding treatment: 10-day PBMC culture with coronavirus spike peptide pools or control peptides (ViraFEST assay). The input for sequencing was CD4+ T cells from blood, cultured in vitro, taken before SARS-CoV-2 vaccination. Receptors originate from a human donor who had recovered from COVID-19.

V usage is TRBV20-1 and J usage is TRBJ1-1, with D uncertain. The CDR3 has 13 residues. V lost 3 bases and J lost 0, with 8 bases in between. CDR1 DFQATT and CDR2 SNEGSKA come from the germline V gene (reference sequence). CDR3 sequence (DNA): TGCAGTGCTAGTCTGCATATGAACACTGAAGCTTTCTTT. This encodes CSASLHMNTEAFF.

This clonotype was counted between two and nine times. The gene calls are TRBV20-1 and TRBJ2-2; 10 bases are a match to TRBD2. V was pared by 3 bases and J by 2 bases, with 3 bases of the junction left unmatched. Germline values: CDR1 DFQATT, CDR2 SNEGSKA (reference sequence). The CDR3 consists of 15 residues. The CDR3 region has the DNA TGCAGTGCTAGGCTAGCGGGGGTTAACACCGGGGAGCTGTTTTTT. It codes for CSARLAGVNTGELFF.

The rearrangement links TRBV12-3 or TRBV12-4 to TRBJ1-5; D might be TRBD1 (5 bases). V lost 8 bases to trimming and J lost 3 bases, with 20 bases between them. The CDR3 covers 16 residues. CDR3 coding DNA: TGTGCCAGCGCAAGGTACGGGGGGTCACCCAATCAGCCCCAGCATTTT. This translates into CASARYGGSPNQPQHF.

V usage is TRBV7-9 and J usage is TRBJ1-1; no reliable D call. CDR1 SEHNR and CDR2 FQNEAQ come from the germline V gene (reference sequence). This CDR3 has 12 amino acids. Trimming cost V 4 bases and J 6 bases, with 9 bases left between them. The CDR3 DNA follows: TGTGCCAGCAGCTCAAATACTCCTGAAGCTTTCTTT. Amino acid sequence: CASSSNTPEAFF. Filled out from reference TRBV7-9 and TRBJ1-1, the complete variable domain reads DTGVSQNPRHKITKRGQNVTFRCDPISEHNRLYWYRQTLGQGPEFLTYFQNEAQLEKSRLLSDRFSAERPKGSFSTLEIQRTEQGDSAMYLCASSSNTPEAFFGQGTRLTVV.

This clonotype turned up a few times. The gene calls are TRBV20-1 and TRBJ2-1; D tentatively fits TRBD1 or TRBD2 (5 bases each). Germline V CDR1 and CDR2: DFQATT, SNEGSKA (reference sequence). Trimming removed 6 bases from V and 2 bases from J, with 11 bases in between. The CDR3 is 13 amino acids. Written as DNA, the CDR3 is TGCAGTGCCCCGGGACCTACCTACAATGAGCAGTTCTTC. It translates to CSAPGPTYNEQFF.

Only a few counts were recorded for this clonotype. The genes are TRBV15 and TRBJ1-1, with a possible D match to TRBD1 (6 bases). V was cut by 0 bases and J by 4 bases, with 12 bases left in between. Germline CDR1 and CDR2: LNHNV and YYDKDF (reference sequence). The CDR3 totals 15 residues. CDR3 nucleotides: TGTGCCACCAGCAGAGAAAGAGGGGGGGGCACTGAAGCTTTCTTT. This encodes CATSRERGGGTEAFF.

J is TRBJ2-5 and V is TRBV20-1; TRBD1 matches 10 bases. CDR1 is DFQATT and CDR2 is SNEGSKA in the germline V gene (reference sequence). With 3 bases clipped from V and 3 bases from J, the junction kept 4 bases outside the gene matches. CDR3 length: 14 residues. CDR3 sequence (DNA): TGCAGTGCTAGCGCCGGGACAGGGGAAGAGACCCAGTACTTC. This gives the protein CSASAGTGEETQYF.

The CDR3 DNA reads as TGTGCCAGCAGTGGGCAGCCGAATCAGCCCCAGCATTTT. Protein product: CASSGQPNQPQHF. The chain uses TRBV6-1 and TRBJ1-5; no firm D call. V was pared by 4 bases and J by 4 bases, with 8 bases between. The germline CDR1 and CDR2 sequences are MNHNS and SASEGT. This CDR3 spans 13 amino acids.

This chain uses TRBV19 with TRBJ1-2; weak D call: TRBD1 (5 bases). The CDR3 extends over 14 amino acids. From germline, CDR1 is LNHDA and CDR2 SQIVND (reference sequence). V lost 4 bases, J lost 6 bases, and 15 bases lay in between. The CDR3 sequence is CASSRYETADGYTF. Here the CDR3 DNA reads TGTGCCAGTAGTAGGTATGAGACAGCCGATGGCTACACCTTC.

This clonotype was observed a handful of times. The rearrangement uses TRBV27 and TRBJ1-1; TRBD1 might be the D (5 bases). The CDR3 contains 11 residues. Trimming stripped 6 bases from V and 6 bases from J, with 8 bases between. Germline assignment: CDR1 MNHEY and CDR2 SMNVEV (reference sequence). This CDR3 is CASSDSSEAFF. The CDR3 bases are TGTGCCAGCAGCGACAGTTCTGAAGCTTTCTTT.

The CDR3 loop reads CASSLNAGGITDTQYF. As DNA, the CDR3 is TGTGCCAGCAGCTTAAACGCGGGGGGAATCACAGATACGCAGTATTTT. The J gene is TRBJ2-3, the V gene TRBV7-2; 8 bases are a match to TRBD2. CDR1 and CDR2 from the germline V gene are SGHTA and FQGNSA. V was pared by 2 bases and J by 2 bases, with 6 bases of the junction left unmatched. The CDR3 is 16 amino acids.

V and J are TRBV10-3 and TRBJ1-1; D ambiguous. V was clipped by 3 bases and J by 0 bases, with 8 bases between them. Per the germline V gene, CDR1 is ENHRY and CDR2 is SYGVKD. The CDR3 covers 14 residues. The CDR3 reads CAISEANLNTEAFF. CDR3 coding DNA: TGTGCCATCAGTGAAGCGAACCTGAACACTGAAGCTTTCTTT.

This chain connects TRBV6-1 to TRBJ1-6; 7 bases fit TRBD1. After removal of 6 bases from V and 9 bases from J, the junction contained 14 bases not matched to a gene. This CDR3 has 16 residues. CDR1 MNHNS and CDR2 SASEGT come from the germline V gene. In DNA, the CDR3 is TGTGCCAGCAGCCTAGCATCCCGGGACAGAACTTCACCCCTCCACTTT. Its translation is CASSLASRDRTSPLHF.

The chain has TRBV2 and TRBJ1-6; TRBD1 aligns across 7 bases. Germline CDR1 and CDR2: SNHLY and FYNNEI. The CDR3 spans 12 residues. The V segment lost 5 bases and the J segment 15 bases; nucleotides outside the gene matches: 7. The CDR3 protein is CASSYRGRNLHF. The CDR3 nucleotides are TGTGCCAGCAGTTACAGGGGAAGAAACCTCCACTTT.

This chain joins TRBV5-1 and TRBJ1-5; weak D call: TRBD1 (5 bases). Trimming took 4 bases from V and 0 from J, leaving 11 bases between them. Germline CDR1 reads SGHRS; CDR2 reads YFSETQ. The CDR3 covers 15 residues. The CDR3: CASSRGTDSNQPQHF. CDR3 coding DNA: TGCGCCAGCAGCAGAGGGACGGATAGCAATCAGCCCCAGCATTTT.

The sample holds a few counts of this clonotype. The chain recombines TRBV20-1 with TRBJ2-3; 8 bases map to TRBD2. Germline loops: CDR1 DFQATT, CDR2 SNEGSKA (reference sequence). J gave up 6 bases and V 5 bases, and 10 bases lay outside the gene matches. CDR3 length: 14 residues. The CDR3 region is CSAYRTGRGDTQYF. In nucleotides, the CDR3 is TGCAGTGCTTATCGCACCGGGAGGGGGGATACGCAGTATTTT.

The rearrangement uses TRBV6-2 or TRBV6-3 and TRBJ1-1; the D is unclear. V dropped 2 bases and J dropped 7 bases, with 11 bases sitting between them. This CDR3 has 13 residues. Germline loops: CDR1 MNHEY, CDR2 SVGEGT. In DNA, the CDR3 is TGTGCCAGCAGTTACCCCCGCTTCGGTGAAGCTTTCTTT. Amino acids: CASSYPRFGEAFF.

The rearrangement uses TRBV20-1 and TRBJ2-5; the match to TRBD2 covers 10 bases. The CDR3 spans 13 residues. V was clipped by 5 bases and J by 1 base; unmatched bases: 1. The germline V gene encodes CDR1 DFQATT and CDR2 SNEGSKA (reference sequence). The CDR3: CSAPSGGQETQYF. The CDR3 bases are TGCAGTGCTCCTAGCGGGGGCCAAGAGACCCAGTACTTC.

The rearrangement links TRBV6-2 or TRBV6-3 to TRBJ2-1, with 10 bases identical to TRBD1. CDR3 length equals 15 residues. V lost 6 bases and J lost 6; bases outside the gene matches: 8. In germline, CDR1 is MNHEY, CDR2 SVGEGT. The CDR3 DNA reads TGTGCCAGCAGCGAAGACAGGGGGCCCTGCAATGAGCAGTTCTTC. This codes for CASSEDRGPCNEQFF.

The genes are TRBV6-5 and TRBJ1-2; possible D gene TRBD1, 5 bases. V was shortened by 4 bases and J by 4 bases, with 13 bases between the two germline ends. CDR1 and CDR2 from the germline V gene are MNHEY and SVGAGI. This CDR3 is 14 amino acids long. The CDR3 bases are TGTGCCAGCAGTTCGGCCAAGGGACCCTATGGCTACACCTTC. It translates to CASSSAKGPYGYTF.

J is TRBJ2-2 and V is TRBV19; 8 nucleotides align to TRBD1. V lost 4 bases to trimming and J lost 1 base; unmatched junction nucleotides: 5. Germline-derived CDR1 and CDR2 are LNHDA and SQIVND (reference sequence). The length of the CDR3 is 16 residues. The CDR3: CASSNWGTGNTGELFF. The DNA of the CDR3 is TGTGCCAGTAGTAATTGGGGGACAGGGAACACCGGGGAGCTGTTTTTT.

The chain joins TRBV5-6 to TRBJ1-1; D not certain. V gave up 4 bases and J gave up 0 bases, with 10 bases separating them. The CDR3 is 14 amino acids. Germline values: CDR1 SGHDT, CDR2 YYEEEE. The CDR3 loop is CASSPTPVNTEAFF. In DNA, the CDR3 is TGTGCCAGCAGCCCGACCCCAGTGAACACTGAAGCTTTCTTT.

This clonotype was seen a handful of times. The chain recombines TRBV20-1 with TRBJ1-5; the match to TRBD1 covers 7 bases. The germline V gene has CDR1 DFQATT and CDR2 SNEGSKA (reference sequence). The trim removed 3 bases at V and 6 bases at J, leaving 5 bases unmatched. This CDR3 has 13 residues. The chain's CDR3 is CSASEQGGQPQHF. In nucleotides, the CDR3 is TGCAGTGCTAGCGAGCAGGGGGGTCAGCCCCAGCATTTT.

The chain carries TRBV6-2 or TRBV6-3 and TRBJ1-1, with TRBD1 matching 7 bases. The CDR3 length is 14 residues. Per the germline V gene, CDR1 is MNHEY and CDR2 is SVGEGT. The junction had 4 bases not matched to a gene; V was cut back by 6 bases and J by 0 bases. The CDR3 sequence is CASRRTGLNTEAFF. As DNA, the CDR3 is TGTGCCAGCAGGAGGACAGGCCTGAACACTGAAGCTTTCTTT.

Only a few counts were recorded for this clonotype. The CDR3 region has the DNA TGCAGTGCCGGTGTTAGATCGCGGGGGAACACTGAAGCTTTCTTT. Encoded protein: CSAGVRSRGNTEAFF. This chain connects TRBV20-1 to TRBJ1-1, with D unclear. From germline, CDR1 is DFQATT and CDR2 SNEGSKA (reference sequence). This CDR3 comprises 15 residues. V shed 6 bases and J shed 1 base, with 18 bases lying between them.